This passage covers 10 T cell receptor beta chains from one sample sequenced in a study of shared clonotypes between healthy human individuals. TCRdb keeps only in-frame clones here, not all; method: immunoSEQ multiplex PCR. The sample records about 2 million clones, approximately 95% being singletons. Cells designated naive CD8 were CD45RO-negative and were positively selected for CCR7, with terminally differentiated effector memory CD45RA+ cells excluded. The sequenced sample consisted of naive CD8+ T cells sorted from blood. The receptors were gathered from a young man in good health.

This chain joins TRBV21-1 and TRBJ2-4; the D call of TRBD1 is as the table states it, not checked on the DNA. TRBV21-1 is annotated as a pseudogene. This CDR3 is built from 17 residues. CDR3 residues: CATPIYRGQGAKNIQYF. The CDR3, as DNA: TGTGCCACCCCGATATACAGGGGTCAGGGGGCCAAAAACATTCAGTACTTC.

The chain has TRBV30 and TRBJ1-5, with D maybe TRBD1 (6 bases). The germline V gene has CDR1 GTSNPN and CDR2 SVGIG (reference sequence). The CDR3 has 14 residues. V was cut by 2 bases and J by 3 bases, with 11 bases left in between. CDR3 loop: CAWSRGALNQPQHF. The DNA for the CDR3 is TGTGCCTGGAGTCGGGGGGCCCTCAATCAGCCCCAGCATTTT.

V and J are TRBV29-1 and TRBJ2-1; 12 nucleotides line up with TRBD2. The CDR3 has 16 residues. Germline V lookup: CDR1 SQVTM, CDR2 ANQGSEA. The junction had 8 bases not matched to a gene; V was cut back by 0 bases and J by 8 bases. The chain's CDR3 is CSVEDPPSGGADEQFF. The CDR3 DNA is TGCAGCGTTGAAGATCCGCCTAGCGGGGGGGCGGATGAGCAGTTCTTC.

The chain has TRBV7-9 and TRBJ2-3; 13 bases align to TRBD2. CDR1 SEHNR and CDR2 FQNEAQ come from the germline V gene (reference sequence). The CDR3 runs 13 residues. V trimming: 4 bases; J trimming: 12 bases; junction bases outside the gene matches: 4. The CDR3 loop is CASSSGLAGPQYF. The CDR3 DNA reads as TGTGCCAGCAGCTCGGGACTAGCGGGGCCCCAGTATTTT.

V and J are TRBV6-5 and TRBJ2-3; tentatively, D is TRBD1 or TRBD2 (5 bases each). Trimming stripped 6 bases from V and 2 bases from J, with 15 bases between. This CDR3 contains 15 residues. Germline values: CDR1 MNHEY, CDR2 SVGAGI. CDR3 sequence: CASSQKGTITDTQYF. CDR3 in DNA: TGTGCCAGCAGCCAAAAAGGGACCATCACAGATACGCAGTATTTT.

The J gene is TRBJ2-6, the V gene TRBV30; D assignment may be TRBD1 or TRBD2 (6 bases each). V was clipped by 1 base and J by 0 bases, with 13 bases between them. The CDR3 is made up of 17 amino acids. The germline gives CDR1 GTSNPN, CDR2 SVGIG (reference sequence). The CDR3 is CAWSGGAPGSGANVLTF. The CDR3 nucleotides read TGTGCCTGGAGTGGGGGGGCTCCCGGCTCTGGGGCCAACGTCCTGACTTTC.

CDR3 nucleotides: TGCGCCAGCAGCCAAGGTGAGGCTCTAGGGGTCTACGAGCAGTACTTC. Its protein is CASSQGEALGVYEQYF. The chain is built from TRBV4-1 and TRBJ2-7; a weak D match, TRBD1 (5 bases). With 1 base removed from V and 3 bases from J, the gap between germline ends came to 16 bases. The CDR3 consists of 16 residues. From germline, CDR1 is MGHRA and CDR2 YSYEKL.

V is TRBV7-2 and J is TRBJ2-1; TRBD1 is a possible D gene (5 bases). Germline-derived CDR1 and CDR2 are SGHTA and FQGNSA. CDR3 length equals 15 residues. V lost 5 bases and J lost 2, with 13 bases in between. CDR3 region: CASSPPDIPYNEQFF. The CDR3 DNA reads TGTGCCAGCAGCCCGCCGGACATCCCCTACAATGAGCAGTTCTTC.

CDR3 protein: CASSDYRDGNQPQHF. For the CDR3, the DNA is TGTGCCAGCAGTGATTACAGGGACGGCAATCAGCCCCAGCATTTT. J is TRBJ1-5 and V is TRBV2; a possible D gene is TRBD1 (6 bases). Trimming removed 3 bases at V and 2 bases at J, with 11 bases between. Germline CDR1 is SNHLY and CDR2 is FYNNEI. This CDR3 comprises 15 residues.

This chain joins TRBV9 and TRBJ1-2; D not resolved. Germline values: CDR1 SGDLS, CDR2 YYNGEE. The CDR3 length is 12 residues. Trimming took off 4 bases at V and 3 bases at J, with 7 bases between the two ends. CDR3 residues: CASSRDYYGYTF. The CDR3 DNA reads TGTGCCAGCAGCAGGGATTACTATGGCTACACCTTC.